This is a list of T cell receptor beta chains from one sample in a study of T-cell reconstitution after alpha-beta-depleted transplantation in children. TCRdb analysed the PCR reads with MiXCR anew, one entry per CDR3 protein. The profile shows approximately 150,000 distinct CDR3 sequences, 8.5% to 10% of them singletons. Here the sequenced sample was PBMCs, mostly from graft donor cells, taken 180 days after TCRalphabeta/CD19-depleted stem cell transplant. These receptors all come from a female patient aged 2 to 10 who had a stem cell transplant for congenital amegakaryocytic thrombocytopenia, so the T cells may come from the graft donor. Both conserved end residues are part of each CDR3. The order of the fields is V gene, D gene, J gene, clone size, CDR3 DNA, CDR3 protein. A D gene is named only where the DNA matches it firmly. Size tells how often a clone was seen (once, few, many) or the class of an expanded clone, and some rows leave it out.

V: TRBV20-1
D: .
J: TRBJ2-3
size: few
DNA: TGCAGTGCTAGAGATCCGGTCGGGGGAAGTACAGATACGCAGTATTTT
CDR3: CSARDPVGGSTDTQYF

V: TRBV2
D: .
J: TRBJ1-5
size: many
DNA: TGTGCCAGCAGTGAACGGCAGGGCGCCAATCAGCCCCAGCATTTT
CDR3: CASSERQGANQPQHF

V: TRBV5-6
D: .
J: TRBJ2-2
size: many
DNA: TGTGCCAGCAGCTTTCCCAGGAACACCGGGGAGCTGTTTTTT
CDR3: CASSFPRNTGELFF

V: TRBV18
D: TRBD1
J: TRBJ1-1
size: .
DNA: TGTGCCAGCTCACCCCAGGGGGCAGGGACTGAAGCTTTCTTT
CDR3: CASSPQGAGTEAFF

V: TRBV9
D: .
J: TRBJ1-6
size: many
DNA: TGTGCCAGCAGCGTGCAGGGTGTAGGTTCACCCCTCCACTTT
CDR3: CASSVQGVGSPLHF

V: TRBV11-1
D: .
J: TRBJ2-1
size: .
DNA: TGTGCCAGCAGCTTACGCCACCACAATGAGCAGTTCTTC
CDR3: CASSLRHHNEQFF

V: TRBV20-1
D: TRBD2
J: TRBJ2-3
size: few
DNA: TGCAGTGCTGTGCCGGGGGGGGGCACAGATACGCAGTATTTT
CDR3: CSAVPGGGTDTQYF

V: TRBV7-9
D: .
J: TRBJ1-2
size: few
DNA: TGTGCCAGCAGCTTAGGACCTCCGGATAGCTATGGCTACACCTTC
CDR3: CASSLGPPDSYGYTF

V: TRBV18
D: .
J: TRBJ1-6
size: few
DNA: TGTGCCAGCTCACCATACCTGCCCCCCAATTCACCCCTCCACTTT
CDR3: CASSPYLPPNSPLHF

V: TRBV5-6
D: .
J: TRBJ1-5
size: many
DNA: TGTGCCAGCAGCTTGTATGGCGTCAATCAGCCCCAGCATTTT
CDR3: CASSLYGVNQPQHF

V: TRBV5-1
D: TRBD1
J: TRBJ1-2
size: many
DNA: TGCGCCAGCAGCTCTACGGGACAGGCATATGGCTACACCTTC
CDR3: CASSSTGQAYGYTF

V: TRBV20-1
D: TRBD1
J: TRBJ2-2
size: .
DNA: TGCAGTGCTAGATGGCAGGGGGCGAGCACCGGGGAGCTGTTTTTT
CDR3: CSARWQGASTGELFF

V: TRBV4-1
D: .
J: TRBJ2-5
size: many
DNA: TGCGCCAGCAGTTATATACCGGGACTCAACCAAGAGACCCAGTACTTC
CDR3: CASSYIPGLNQETQYF

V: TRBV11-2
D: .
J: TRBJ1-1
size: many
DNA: TGTGCCAGTCGCAACCTACAGGTTGAAGCTTTCTTT
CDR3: CASRNLQVEAFF

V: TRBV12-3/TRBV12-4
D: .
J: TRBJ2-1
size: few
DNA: TGTGCCAGCAGTAATATGTGGGGTGAGCAGTTCTTC
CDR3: CASSNMWGEQFF

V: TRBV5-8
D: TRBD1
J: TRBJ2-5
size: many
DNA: TGTGCCAGCAGCAGAACAGGGGTACGGACCCAGTACTTC
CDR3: CASSRTGVRTQYF

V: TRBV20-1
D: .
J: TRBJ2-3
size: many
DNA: TGCAGTGCTAGAGCGGGAGGCACAGATACGCAGTATTTT
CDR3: CSARAGGTDTQYF

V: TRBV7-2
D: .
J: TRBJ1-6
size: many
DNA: TGTGCCAGCAGCTTAGATCAGGGACTGGGTGTAACCCTCCACTTT
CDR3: CASSLDQGLGVTLHF

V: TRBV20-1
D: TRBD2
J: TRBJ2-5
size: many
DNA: TGCAGTGCTAGAGAACTAGCGGGAGTTGAGACCCAGTACTTC
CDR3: CSARELAGVETQYF

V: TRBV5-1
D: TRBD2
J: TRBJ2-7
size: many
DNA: TGCGCCAGCAGCTTTGGGACTACCCTATACGAGCAGTACTTC
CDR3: CASSFGTTLYEQYF

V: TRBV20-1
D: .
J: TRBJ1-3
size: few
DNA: TGCAGTGCGACCCACCCATCTGGAAACACCATATATTTT
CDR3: CSATHPSGNTIYF

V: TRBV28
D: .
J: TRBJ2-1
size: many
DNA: TGTGCCAGCAGGCGGGGACAGCCTTCCTACAATGAGCAGTTCTTC
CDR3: CASRRGQPSYNEQFF

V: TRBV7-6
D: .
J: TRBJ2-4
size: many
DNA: TGTGCCAGCAGCTTCGGCAGGGGGGGCCGAGACATTCAGTACTTC
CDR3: CASSFGRGGRDIQYF

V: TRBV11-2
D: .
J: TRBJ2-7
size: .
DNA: TGTGCCAGCAGCCTCCTGGGGCAGGACTCCTACGAGCAGTACTTC
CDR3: CASSLLGQDSYEQYF

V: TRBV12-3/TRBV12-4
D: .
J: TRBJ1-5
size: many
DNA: TGTGCCAGCACCTCCGGAGGAGGGAGCAATCAGCCCCAGCATTTT
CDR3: CASTSGGGSNQPQHF

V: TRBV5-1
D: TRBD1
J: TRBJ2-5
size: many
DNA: TGCGCCAGCAGCTTGGAAGGGACAGGCATGGAGACCCAGTACTTC
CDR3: CASSLEGTGMETQYF

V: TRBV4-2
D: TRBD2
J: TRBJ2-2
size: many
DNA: TGTGCCAGCAGCCCCTCGGGCGGGAGGGACGGGGAGCTGTTTTTT
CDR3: CASSPSGGRDGELFF

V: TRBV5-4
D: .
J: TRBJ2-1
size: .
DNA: TGTGCCAGCAGCTTGGAAAGACAGGGGAGGGGCAATGAGCAGTTCTTC
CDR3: CASSLERQGRGNEQFF

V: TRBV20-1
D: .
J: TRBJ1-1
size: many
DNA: TGCAGTGCTAGAAACCAGGTCAACACTGAAGCTTTCTTT
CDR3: CSARNQVNTEAFF

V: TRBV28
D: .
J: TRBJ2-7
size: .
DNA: TGTGCCAGCAGTTTACGGGTCCGACGGTACGAGCAGTACTTC
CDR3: CASSLRVRRYEQYF

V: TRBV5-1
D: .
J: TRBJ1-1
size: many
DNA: TGCGCCAGCAGCATAGGGACCCTGGACACTGAAGCTTTCTTT
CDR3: CASSIGTLDTEAFF

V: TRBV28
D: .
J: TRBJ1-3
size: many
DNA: TGTGCCAGCAGTTCCCCCCTTTCAAGCTCTGGAAACACCATATATTTT
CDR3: CASSSPLSSSGNTIYF

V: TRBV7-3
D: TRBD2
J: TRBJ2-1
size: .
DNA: TGTGCCAGCAGCTTAAAACTAGCGGGAGGCCAAACTGGTGAGCAGTTCTTC
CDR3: CASSLKLAGGQTGEQFF

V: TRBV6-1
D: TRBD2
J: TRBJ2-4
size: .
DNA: TGTGCCAGCGGGGCGGGAGGTGAAGTCAAAAACATTCAGTACTTC
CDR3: CASGAGGEVKNIQYF

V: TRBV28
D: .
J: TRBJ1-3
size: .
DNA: TGTGCCAGCAGTCCCCCGACAGTGAGCTCTGGAAACACCATATATTTT
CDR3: CASSPPTVSSGNTIYF

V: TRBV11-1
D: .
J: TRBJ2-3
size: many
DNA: TGTGCCAGCAGCTCTATGCTTAGGGGGATTGCAGGCACAGATACGCAGTATTTT
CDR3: CASSSMLRGIAGTDTQYF

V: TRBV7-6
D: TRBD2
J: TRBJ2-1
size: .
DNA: TGTGCCAGCAGCTGGGAAGCGGGGGGGGCTGAAAATGAGCAGTTCTTC
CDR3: CASSWEAGGAENEQFF

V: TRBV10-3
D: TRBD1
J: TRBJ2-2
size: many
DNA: TGTGCCATCAGACAGGGGGCGAACACCGGGGAGCTGTTTTTT
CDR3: CAIRQGANTGELFF

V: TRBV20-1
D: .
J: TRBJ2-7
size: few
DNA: TGCAGTGCTGGCCGTGAGGGGCGTCATGAGCAGTACTTC
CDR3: CSAGREGRHEQYF

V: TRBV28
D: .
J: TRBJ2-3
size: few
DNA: TGTGCCAGCAGTGGACGCCGGGGGGATACGCAGTATTTT
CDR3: CASSGRRGDTQYF